The next 31 T cell receptor beta chains were all read from a single sample in a study of blood T cells in healthy people across ages. Using a J-beta primer mix together with a sample-barcoded 5' primer, a second PCR was run for roughly 7 to 12 cycles. Using its own MiXCR run on the 5' RACE reads, TCRdb lists one record per CDR3 protein. The table records 1.5 million to 2 million distinct CDR3 sequences, approximately 50% of them present only once. Material for sequencing was blood. Receptors were obtained from a woman in her 40s in good health.

Only one count was recorded for this clonotype. V gene TRBV27 combines with J gene TRBJ1-1, with 10 positions matching TRBD1. The germline V gene encodes CDR1 MNHEY and CDR2 SMNVEV (reference sequence). Trimming took 6 bases from V and 11 from J; bases not matched to a gene: 9. The CDR3 sequence is 13 residues long. Here the CDR3 reads CASRGTGEGRAFF. As DNA, the CDR3 is TGTGCCAGCAGGGGGACAGGGGAAGGTAGGGCTTTCTTT.

This sequence joins TRBV18 and TRBJ2-1; 11 nucleotides match TRBD2. J was trimmed by 9 bases and V by 3 bases; bases with no gene match: 13. CDR3 length: 17 residues. In germline, CDR1 is KGHSH, CDR2 LQKENI. The CDR3, as DNA: TGTGCCAGCTCACCGTCCCTTAGCGGGGGGGCCGGTAGTGAGCAGTTCTTC. This sequence encodes CASSPSLSGGAGSEQFF.

The chain joins TRBV12-3 or TRBV12-4 to TRBJ2-2, with a possible D match to TRBD1 (5 bases). CDR3 length: 18 residues. V dropped 6 bases and J dropped 1 base, with 21 bases sitting between them. CDR3 nucleotide sequence: TGTGCCAGCAGCCTCCGGGCCGGGCGTCAGGGGAACACCGGGGAGCTGTTTTTT. Protein product: CASSLRAGRQGNTGELFF.

This clonotype showed up just a few times. V and J are TRBV7-2 and TRBJ2-5; D is ambiguous. Trimming shortened V by 4 bases and J by 5 bases, and 11 bases separated the two germline ends. This CDR3 is 13 amino acids long. Germline V gives CDR1 SGHTA, CDR2 FQGNSA. The CDR3 nucleotides are TGTGCCAGCAGCTATAATCCGGTGGAGACCCAGTACTTC. Translated, it gives CASSYNPVETQYF.

The chain combines TRBV28 with TRBJ2-5; D ambiguous. The DNA end lines up better with TRBJ2-7; the J call may be wrong. This CDR3 region has 12 residues. In germline, CDR1 is MDHEN, CDR2 SYDVKM. The CDR3 nucleotides read TGTGCCAGCACCCACCTGAGTGGCGAGCAGTACTTC. Translation gives CASTHLSGEQYF.

The chain employs TRBV27 and TRBJ1-6; unclear D gene. Trimming shortened V by 5 bases and J by 8 bases, and 10 bases separated the two germline ends. CDR1 and CDR2 from the germline V gene are MNHEY and SMNVEV (reference sequence). The CDR3 has 13 amino acids. In DNA form, the CDR3 reads TGTGCCAGCAGTCAATCCACTTATTCACCCCTCCACTTT. It is translated as CASSQSTYSPLHF.

This clonotype was counted only a few times. The junction departs from germline at one end; a sequencing error may be responsible. The chain's CDR3 is CASTLQLGTDTQYF. Here the CDR3 DNA reads TGTGCCAGCACCTTACAGCTCGGCACAGATACGCAGTATTTT. The chain employs TRBV11-2 and TRBJ2-3; D uncertain. Germline lookup yields CDR1 SGHAT and CDR2 FQNNGV. The CDR3 extends over 14 amino acids.

This clonotype has a handful of counts. The chain has TRBV5-1 and TRBJ2-7, with D possibly TRBD2 on 5 matching bases. The germline V gene has CDR1 SGHRS and CDR2 YFSETQ. This CDR3 comprises 14 residues. Deletions cut 2 bases from V and 3 bases from J, with 12 bases between. DNA for the CDR3: TGCGCCAGCAGCTTTGAGGACTTCGGCTACGAGCAGTACTTC. This encodes CASSFEDFGYEQYF.

V and J are TRBV5-5 and TRBJ2-7; 8 bases agree with TRBD2. The germline V gene has CDR1 SGHKS and CDR2 YYEKEE (reference sequence). The CDR3 has 17 residues. The V gene end was trimmed by 6 bases and the J gene end by 2 bases; junction bases not matched to a gene: 16. CDR3 coding DNA: TGTGCCAGCACCTTAGGTTTGAGCGGGGGCCTACCCTACGAGCAGTACTTC. This sequence encodes CASTLGLSGGLPYEQYF. Full variable domain (outside the CDR3, taken from reference TRBV5-5 and TRBJ2-7): DAGVTQSPTHLIKTRGQQVTLRCSPISGHKSVSWYQQVLGQGPQFIFQYYEKEERGRGNFPDRFSARQFPNYSSELNVNALLLGDSALYLCASTLGLSGGLPYEQYFGPGTRLTVT.

This sequence joins TRBV21-1 and TRBJ2-4. The J call is in doubt because the DNA end fits TRBJ2-7 better. TRBV21-1 is deemed a pseudogene. The CDR3 is 13 amino acids. DNA for the CDR3: TGTGCCAGCAGCAAAGCAGGAACTTACGAGCAGTACTTC. Translated, it gives CASSKAGTYEQYF.

This clonotype was observed a handful of times. A much larger clone is a single base away; this may be a read error. This chain links TRBV27 with TRBJ2-1; TRBD2 is a possible D gene (5 bases). The CDR3 is 14 amino acids. The V end was cut by 4 bases, the J end by 5 bases, with 12 bases between. The V gene's germline CDR1 is MNHEY and CDR2 SMNVEV (reference sequence). CDR3 loop: CASSYRRRHNEQFF. The CDR3 bases are TGTGCCAGCAGTTACCGCAGGAGGCACAATGAGCAGTTCTTC.

This chain connects TRBV27 to TRBJ1-2, with TRBD1 matching over 9 bases. The CDR3 has 17 amino acids. V shed 3 bases and J 2 bases; nucleotides not matched to a gene: 10. Germline CDR1 is MNHEY and CDR2 is SMNVEV (reference sequence). The DNA of the CDR3 is TGTGCCAGCAGTTTTTCCGGACAGGGGCGAAAAAACTATGGCTACACCTTC. Its protein is CASSFSGQGRKNYGYTF.

The rearrangement links TRBV5-1 to TRBJ2-1, with 10 bases lining up with TRBD1. With 6 bases clipped from V and 8 bases from J, the junction kept 8 bases outside the gene matches. Per the germline V gene, CDR1 is SGHRS and CDR2 is YFSETQ. There are 14 residues in the CDR3. CDR3 sequence (DNA): TGCGCCAGCACCATGACAGGGGGCCTACATGAGCAGTTCTTC. Translating it yields CASTMTGGLHEQFF.

The V and J genes are TRBV28 and TRBJ2-1; the match to TRBD1 covers 9 bases. The CDR3 sequence is 15 residues long. The trim removed 5 bases at V and 8 bases at J, leaving 10 bases unmatched. Germline V gene lookup returns CDR1 MDHEN and CDR2 SYDVKM. The CDR3 spells CASSTRDRVRYEQFF. For the CDR3, the DNA is TGTGCCAGCAGTACCCGGGACAGGGTTAGGTATGAGCAGTTCTTC.

A few counts support this clonotype. This chain links TRBV7-2 with TRBJ2-5; 9 nucleotides align to TRBD1. The V and J ends lost 6 bases and 4 bases, in that order; junction bases with no gene match: 6. The CDR3 is made up of 14 amino acids. The V gene's germline CDR1 is SGHTA and CDR2 FQGNSA. The CDR3 region has the DNA TGTGCCAGCAGACTGACAGGGGGAGCAGAGACCCAGTACTTC. This codes for CASRLTGGAETQYF.

In this sample, this clonotype turned up a few times. The chain recombines TRBV13 with TRBJ2-6; tentatively, D is TRBD1 (5 bases). Germline CDR1 reads PRHDT; CDR2 reads FYEKMQ (reference sequence). V was trimmed by 3 bases and J by 2 bases, leaving 14 bases between them. The CDR3 loop spans 17 amino acids. The CDR3 protein is CASSFGAGRTGANVLTF. The CDR3 DNA is TGTGCCAGCAGCTTTGGGGCTGGTCGGACTGGGGCCAACGTCCTGACTTTC.

This chain joins TRBV4-3 and TRBJ1-2; 11 bases fit TRBD1. Germline trimming cut 4 bases from V and 2 bases from J; bases unmatched to any gene: 3. From germline, CDR1 is LGHNA and CDR2 YSLEER. The CDR3 is made up of 15 amino acids. The DNA of the CDR3 is TGCGCCAGCAGCCTCTGGGACAGGGGGAACTATGGCTACACCTTC. It is translated as CASSLWDRGNYGYTF.

This clonotype was detected only once. The rearrangement uses TRBV28 and TRBJ2-5, with D hard to call. The length of the CDR3 is 19 residues. Trimming shortened V by 3 bases and J by 2 bases, and 25 bases separated the two germline ends. Germline-derived CDR1 and CDR2 are MDHEN and SYDVKM. The CDR3 nucleotides are TGTGCCAGCAGTTTTCCGGGTTATATGGGGTCCCAAACTCAAGAGACCCAGTACTTC. Amino acid sequence: CASSFPGYMGSQTQETQYF.

The chain combines TRBV6-2 or TRBV6-3 with TRBJ1-5; no clear D. CDR3 length: 12 amino acids. Per the germline V gene, CDR1 is MNHEY and CDR2 is SVGEGT. Trimming left V 6 bases short and J 4 bases short, with 7 bases between. The CDR3 DNA follows: TGTGCCAGCAGGCCTCCGAATCAGCCCCAGCATTTT. It specifies CASRPPNQPQHF.

J is TRBJ2-7 and V is TRBV5-6; 9 bases match TRBD1. The V and J ends lost 2 bases and 1 base, in that order; junction bases with no gene match: 10. The CDR3 spans 17 residues. Germline assignment: CDR1 SGHDT and CDR2 YYEEEE. This CDR3 is CASSFWKVGTGSYEQYF. In DNA, the CDR3 is TGTGCCAGCAGCTTCTGGAAGGTTGGGACAGGGTCCTACGAGCAGTACTTC.

This rearrangement joins TRBV5-5 to TRBJ1-2; D possibly corresponds to TRBD1 (5 bases). Germline V gives CDR1 SGHKS, CDR2 YYEKEE (reference sequence). Trimming pared 5 bases from V and 8 bases from J, leaving 16 bases between. The CDR3 consists of 13 residues. The CDR3 nucleotides are TGTGCCAGCAGTCCGGACACTCAGTTCGGCTACACCTTC. Protein product: CASSPDTQFGYTF.

This clonotype came up once. V usage is TRBV6-1 and J usage is TRBJ2-7; maybe TRBD2 (5 bases). The germline CDR1 and CDR2 sequences are MNHNS and SASEGT. The CDR3 has 15 residues. Trimming shortened V by 7 bases and J by 2 bases, and 18 bases separated the two germline ends. The CDR3 loop reads CASTIPGKEAYEQYF. The CDR3, as DNA: TGTGCCAGCACCATCCCGGGGAAGGAGGCCTACGAGCAGTACTTC.

This rearrangement joins TRBV29-1 to TRBJ2-7; a possible D gene is TRBD1 (6 bases). This CDR3 comprises 11 residues. V lost 5 bases to trimming and J lost 5 bases, with 10 bases between them. Per the germline V gene, CDR1 is SQVTM and CDR2 is ANQGSEA. The CDR3 region is CSVSDRNEQYF. CDR3 nucleotide sequence: TGCAGCGTTAGCGACAGGAACGAGCAGTACTTC.

The genes are TRBV19 and TRBJ2-5; D is uncertain. V dropped 10 bases and J dropped 1 base, with 13 bases sitting between them. The CDR3 extends over 13 amino acids. Germline CDR1 is LNHDA and CDR2 is SQIVND (reference sequence). CDR3 nucleotides: TGTGCCAAGGAAGGATCATCCCAAGAGACCCAGTACTTC. Protein product: CAKEGSSQETQYF.

The rearrangement uses TRBV20-1 and TRBJ1-4, with a weak D call TRBD1 (6 bases). CDR1 and CDR2 from the germline V gene are DFQATT and SNEGSKA (reference sequence). The ends were cut back, 0 bases at V and 8 bases at J, with 16 bases in the middle. CDR3 size: 15 residues. CDR3 region: CSARDPRGREEKLFF. As DNA, the CDR3 is TGCAGTGCTAGAGATCCCAGGGGAAGAGAAGAAAAACTGTTTTTT.

The V call is TRBV15, the J call TRBJ2-5; no firm D call. CDR1 and CDR2 (germline): LNHNV, YYDKDF (reference sequence). Trimming removed 2 bases at V and 1 base at J, with 17 bases between. The CDR3 extends over 17 amino acids. The CDR3 nucleotides are TGTGCCACCAGCAGAAGATCCGTATCAGGCCTCCAAGAGACCCAGTACTTC. Its protein product is CATSRRSVSGLQETQYF.

J is TRBJ1-4 and V is TRBV5-1, with TRBD1 matching 7 bases. V trimming: 4 bases; J trimming: 7 bases; junction bases outside the gene matches: 13. Per germline, CDR1 SGHRS and CDR2 YFSETQ. The CDR3 loop spans 16 amino acids. The CDR3 sequence: CASSPDWGQPSEKLFF. The CDR3 DNA reads TGCGCCAGCAGCCCTGACTGGGGACAGCCTAGTGAAAAACTGTTTTTT.

The chain uses TRBV6-5 and TRBJ2-2; tentative D call: TRBD1 (5 bases). V lost 2 bases and J 0 bases, leaving 10 bases between the germline ends. This CDR3 contains 16 residues. Per the germline V gene, CDR1 is MNHEY and CDR2 is SVGAGI. This chain's CDR3 is CASSYTDRPNTGELFF. DNA of the CDR3: TGTGCCAGCAGTTACACCGACAGACCGAACACCGGGGAGCTGTTTTTT.

The table lists this clonotype with a few counts. The chain employs TRBV6-2 or TRBV6-3 and TRBJ2-5; D uncertain. The germline gives CDR1 MNHEY, CDR2 SVGEGT. The CDR3 is made up of 13 amino acids. Between the trimmed V and J ends, which lost 8 bases and 0 bases, there was a span of 10 bases. CDR3 protein: CASRRPYQETQYF. The CDR3 DNA sequence: TGTGCCAGCCGACGTCCGTACCAAGAGACCCAGTACTTC.

The chain joins TRBV11-2 to TRBJ1-2; D not resolved. Per the germline V gene, CDR1 is SGHAT and CDR2 is FQNNGV. This CDR3 spans 16 amino acids. Trimming cost V 3 bases and J 2 bases, with 16 bases left between them. CDR3 sequence: CASSFISRKDNYGYTF. CDR3 coding DNA: TGTGCCAGCAGCTTCATATCCCGTAAAGACAACTATGGCTACACCTTC. The full variable domain, rest sourced from reference TRBV11-2 and TRBJ1-2, is EAGVAQSPRYKIIEKRQSVAFWCNPISGHATLYWYQQILGQGPKLLIQFQNNGVVDDSQLPKDRFSAERLKGVDSTLKIQPAKLEDSAVYLCASSFISRKDNYGYTFGSGTRLTVV.

This clonotype was detected only a few times. The chain has TRBV11-2 and TRBJ2-3; tentative D call: TRBD1 (7 bases). This CDR3 has 17 residues. V lost 3 bases and J lost 0, with 16 bases in between. CDR1 is SGHAT and CDR2 is FQNNGV in the germline V gene. CDR3 sequence reads: CASSFPTEGASTDTQYF. DNA of the CDR3: TGTGCCAGCAGCTTTCCGACGGAGGGGGCAAGCACAGATACGCAGTATTTT.